The clone carrying this T cell receptor (beta chain) showed up many times. Antigen: not known. The source of the sample is a study of CD8 T cells in ankylosing spondylitis. The study's findings and limits: Some of the motif variants had earlier been found in reactive arthritis patients' fluid and blood. Clones linked to disease, bearing a CD8+ phenotype, were relatively rare in peripheral blood. Made up of about eight highly homologous variants, a TCR beta motif appeared characteristic of ankylosing spondylitis blood. As reported, disease-linked clones showed significant enrichment in matched ankylosing spondylitis synovial fluid.

Trimming cost V 6 bases and J 7 bases, with 13 bases left between them. The CDR3 consists of 13 residues. TCR beta libraries were made by quantitative 5'-RACE with molecular barcodes. Via MiXCR, TCRdb re-called the 5' RACE reads, giving one row per CDR3 protein. The table records some 140,000 distinct CDR3 sequences, 17% of them present only once. The sample comprised blood, either unsorted or a sorted T cell fraction (not recorded which). The source is a male donor with ankylosing spondylitis. This rearrangement joins TRBV12-3 or TRBV12-4 to TRBJ2-1, with no clear D. CDR3 protein: CASSSSRVNEQFF. CDR3 coding DNA: TGTGCCAGCAGCTCGAGTAGGGTTAATGAGCAGTTCTTC.